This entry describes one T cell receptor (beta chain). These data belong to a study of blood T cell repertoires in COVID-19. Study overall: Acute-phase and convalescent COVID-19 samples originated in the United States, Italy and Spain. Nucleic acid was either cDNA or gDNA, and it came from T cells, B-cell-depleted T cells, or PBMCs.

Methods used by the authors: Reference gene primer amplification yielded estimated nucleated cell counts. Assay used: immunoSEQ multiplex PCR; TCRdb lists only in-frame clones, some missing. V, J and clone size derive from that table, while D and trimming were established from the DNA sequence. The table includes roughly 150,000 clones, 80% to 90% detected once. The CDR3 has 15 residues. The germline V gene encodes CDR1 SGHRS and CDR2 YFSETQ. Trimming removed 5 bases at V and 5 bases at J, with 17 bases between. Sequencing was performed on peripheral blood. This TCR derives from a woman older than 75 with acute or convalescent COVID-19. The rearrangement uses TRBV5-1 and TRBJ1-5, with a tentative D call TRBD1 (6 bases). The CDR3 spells CASRQGISFDQPQHF. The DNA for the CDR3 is TGCGCCAGCAGACAGGGAATAAGTTTTGATCAGCCCCAGCATTTT. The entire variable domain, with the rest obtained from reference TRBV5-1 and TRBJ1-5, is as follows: KAGVTQTPRYLIKTRGQQVTLSCSPISGHRSVSWYQQTPGQGLQFLFEYFSETQRNKGNFPGRFSGRQFSNSRSEMNVSTLELGDSALYLCASRQGISFDQPQHFGDGTRLSIL.